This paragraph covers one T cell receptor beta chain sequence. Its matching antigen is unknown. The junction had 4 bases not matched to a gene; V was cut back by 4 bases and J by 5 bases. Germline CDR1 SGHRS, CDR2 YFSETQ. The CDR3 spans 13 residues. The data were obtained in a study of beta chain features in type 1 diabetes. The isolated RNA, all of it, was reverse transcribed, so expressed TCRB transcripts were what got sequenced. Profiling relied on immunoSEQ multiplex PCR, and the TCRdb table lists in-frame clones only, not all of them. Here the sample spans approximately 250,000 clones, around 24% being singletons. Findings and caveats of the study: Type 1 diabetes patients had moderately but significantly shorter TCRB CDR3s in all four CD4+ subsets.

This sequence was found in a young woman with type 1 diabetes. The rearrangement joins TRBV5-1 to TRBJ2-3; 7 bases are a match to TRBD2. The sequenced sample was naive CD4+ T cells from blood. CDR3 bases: TGCGCCAGCAGCGGGAGGGCCATAGATACGCAGTATTTT. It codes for CASSGRAIDTQYF.